Sequencing of this TCR beta chain was carried out in a study of identical twins (dated by TCRdb to between 2015 and 2016). In the study overall: To test whether fetal clonotypes persist, the study used deep sequencing on TCR alpha and beta repertoires from monozygotic twins, unrelated adults of various ages, and cord blood. To rule out contamination, the twin experiments were replicated at different times with different library preparation protocols.

Library preparation used 5' RACE. Sequenced on an Illumina HiSeq 2000. A universal primer binding site was introduced by template switching, and a unique molecular identifier was present in the final cDNA, enabling accurate counting of TCR cDNA molecules. Specific primers in the conserved constant-segment region were used to synthesize first-strand cDNA for TCR alpha and beta chains. To control for contamination, every cDNA library was double barcoded, receiving both a SMART-Mk sample barcode and Illumina barcodes. TruSeq adapter sequences along with Illumina sample barcodes were introduced in two successive PCR steps. TCR alpha and beta cDNA libraries were sequenced on the Illumina HiSeq platform with custom primers. The paper's data handling went like this. MiGEC was used to process raw reads and extract unique molecular identifiers, and MiXCR was used to find CDR3 positions. Recombination models were inferred per individual with the repgenHMM and IGoR tools using an EM algorithm. Shared clonotypes were analyzed with the tcR package in R, and sharing was normalized by the product of cloneset sizes. Out-of-frame nonproductive sequences were analyzed to study raw recombination free of thymic and clonal selection effects. In-frame beta chains were kept once TCRdb had trimmed the public reads at Q25 with fastp and called clones with MiXCR. CDR3 protein sequences are deduplicated, and each keeps its most common genes and DNA. The V and J calls reflect TCRdb's pipeline rather than the authors' work. This sample gives 1.5 million to 2 million distinct CDR3 sequences in total; roughly 35% of them show up just once. The ten largest clones add up to approximately 0.29% of the sample.

What the work shows at the level of the full study, not this receptor alone: Compared with coincidental sharing between unrelated individuals, out-of-frame TCR alpha sequences shared between twins had an excess of sequences with low generation probability. Abundant cord blood beta clonotypes had fewer insertions, young adult naive repertoires showed a similar but weaker trend, and memory repertoires showed no such trend. Because the same donors could not be followed over many years, the conclusions relied on cross-sectional statistical analysis. Recombination models systematically underestimated out-of-frame TCR alpha sharing in monozygotic twins but agreed with sharing between unrelated individuals. Invariant T cells such as MAIT and iNKT could partly confound zero-insertion analyses, though diverse VJ usage argued against this for most clonotypes. In beta out-of-frame sequences, excess twin sharing was weaker, because having fewer shared sequences lowered the signal-to-noise ratio.

Every donor in the study was a healthy Caucasian. There are a few counts of this clonotype. The clone's antigen remains unknown. Per-nucleotide qualities are absent, and no much larger clonotype sits a single base away. This TCR came from a newborn girl in good health. Sequencing was done on a sample of cord blood.

The nucleotides read TGCAGTGCTCCCGCAAACACTGAAGCTTTCTTT. This is translated as CSAPANTEAFF. The V and J segments used are TRBV20-1 and TRBJ1-1, with the D gene too uncertain to name. The CDR3 contains 11 residues, cysteine and phenylalanine counted. Of the read, only the CDR3 DNA is kept; its 33 bases are in frame from base 1. The germline V gene (reference sequence) provides CDR1 DFQATT and CDR2 SNEGSKA. The junction carries 6 bases between V and J, which are trimmed by 5 bases and 2 bases respectively.